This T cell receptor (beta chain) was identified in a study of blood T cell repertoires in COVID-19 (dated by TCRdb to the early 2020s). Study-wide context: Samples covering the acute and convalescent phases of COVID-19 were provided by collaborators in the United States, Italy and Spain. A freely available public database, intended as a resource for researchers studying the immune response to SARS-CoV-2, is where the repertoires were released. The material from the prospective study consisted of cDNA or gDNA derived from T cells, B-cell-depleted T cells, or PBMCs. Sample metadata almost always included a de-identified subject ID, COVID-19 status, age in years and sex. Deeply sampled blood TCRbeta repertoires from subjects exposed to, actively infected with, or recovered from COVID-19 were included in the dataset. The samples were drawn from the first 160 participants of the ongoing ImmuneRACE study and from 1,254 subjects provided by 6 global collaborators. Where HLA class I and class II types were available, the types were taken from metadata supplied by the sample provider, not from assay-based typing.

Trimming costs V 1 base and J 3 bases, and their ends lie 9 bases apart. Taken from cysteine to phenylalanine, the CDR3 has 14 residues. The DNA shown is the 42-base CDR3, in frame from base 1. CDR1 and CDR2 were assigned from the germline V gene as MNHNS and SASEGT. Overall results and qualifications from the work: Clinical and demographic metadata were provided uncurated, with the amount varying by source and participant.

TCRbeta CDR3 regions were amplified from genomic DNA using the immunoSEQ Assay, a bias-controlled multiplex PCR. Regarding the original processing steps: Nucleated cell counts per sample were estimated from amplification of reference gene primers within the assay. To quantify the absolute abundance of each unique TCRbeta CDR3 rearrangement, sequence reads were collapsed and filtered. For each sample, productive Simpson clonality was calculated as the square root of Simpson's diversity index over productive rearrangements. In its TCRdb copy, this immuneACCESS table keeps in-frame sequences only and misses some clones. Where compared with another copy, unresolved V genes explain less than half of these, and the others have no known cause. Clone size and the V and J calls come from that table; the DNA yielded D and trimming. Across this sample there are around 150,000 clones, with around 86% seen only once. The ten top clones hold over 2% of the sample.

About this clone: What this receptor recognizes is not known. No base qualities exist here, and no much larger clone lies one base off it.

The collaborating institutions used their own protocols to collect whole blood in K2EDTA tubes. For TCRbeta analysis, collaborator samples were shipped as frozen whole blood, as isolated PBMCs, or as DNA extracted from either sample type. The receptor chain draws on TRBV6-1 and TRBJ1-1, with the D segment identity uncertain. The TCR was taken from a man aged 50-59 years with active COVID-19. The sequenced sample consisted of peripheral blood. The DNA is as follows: TGTGCCAGCAGTGAAGGACGGAGCTACACTGAAGCTTTCTTT. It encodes CASSEGRSYTEAFF.